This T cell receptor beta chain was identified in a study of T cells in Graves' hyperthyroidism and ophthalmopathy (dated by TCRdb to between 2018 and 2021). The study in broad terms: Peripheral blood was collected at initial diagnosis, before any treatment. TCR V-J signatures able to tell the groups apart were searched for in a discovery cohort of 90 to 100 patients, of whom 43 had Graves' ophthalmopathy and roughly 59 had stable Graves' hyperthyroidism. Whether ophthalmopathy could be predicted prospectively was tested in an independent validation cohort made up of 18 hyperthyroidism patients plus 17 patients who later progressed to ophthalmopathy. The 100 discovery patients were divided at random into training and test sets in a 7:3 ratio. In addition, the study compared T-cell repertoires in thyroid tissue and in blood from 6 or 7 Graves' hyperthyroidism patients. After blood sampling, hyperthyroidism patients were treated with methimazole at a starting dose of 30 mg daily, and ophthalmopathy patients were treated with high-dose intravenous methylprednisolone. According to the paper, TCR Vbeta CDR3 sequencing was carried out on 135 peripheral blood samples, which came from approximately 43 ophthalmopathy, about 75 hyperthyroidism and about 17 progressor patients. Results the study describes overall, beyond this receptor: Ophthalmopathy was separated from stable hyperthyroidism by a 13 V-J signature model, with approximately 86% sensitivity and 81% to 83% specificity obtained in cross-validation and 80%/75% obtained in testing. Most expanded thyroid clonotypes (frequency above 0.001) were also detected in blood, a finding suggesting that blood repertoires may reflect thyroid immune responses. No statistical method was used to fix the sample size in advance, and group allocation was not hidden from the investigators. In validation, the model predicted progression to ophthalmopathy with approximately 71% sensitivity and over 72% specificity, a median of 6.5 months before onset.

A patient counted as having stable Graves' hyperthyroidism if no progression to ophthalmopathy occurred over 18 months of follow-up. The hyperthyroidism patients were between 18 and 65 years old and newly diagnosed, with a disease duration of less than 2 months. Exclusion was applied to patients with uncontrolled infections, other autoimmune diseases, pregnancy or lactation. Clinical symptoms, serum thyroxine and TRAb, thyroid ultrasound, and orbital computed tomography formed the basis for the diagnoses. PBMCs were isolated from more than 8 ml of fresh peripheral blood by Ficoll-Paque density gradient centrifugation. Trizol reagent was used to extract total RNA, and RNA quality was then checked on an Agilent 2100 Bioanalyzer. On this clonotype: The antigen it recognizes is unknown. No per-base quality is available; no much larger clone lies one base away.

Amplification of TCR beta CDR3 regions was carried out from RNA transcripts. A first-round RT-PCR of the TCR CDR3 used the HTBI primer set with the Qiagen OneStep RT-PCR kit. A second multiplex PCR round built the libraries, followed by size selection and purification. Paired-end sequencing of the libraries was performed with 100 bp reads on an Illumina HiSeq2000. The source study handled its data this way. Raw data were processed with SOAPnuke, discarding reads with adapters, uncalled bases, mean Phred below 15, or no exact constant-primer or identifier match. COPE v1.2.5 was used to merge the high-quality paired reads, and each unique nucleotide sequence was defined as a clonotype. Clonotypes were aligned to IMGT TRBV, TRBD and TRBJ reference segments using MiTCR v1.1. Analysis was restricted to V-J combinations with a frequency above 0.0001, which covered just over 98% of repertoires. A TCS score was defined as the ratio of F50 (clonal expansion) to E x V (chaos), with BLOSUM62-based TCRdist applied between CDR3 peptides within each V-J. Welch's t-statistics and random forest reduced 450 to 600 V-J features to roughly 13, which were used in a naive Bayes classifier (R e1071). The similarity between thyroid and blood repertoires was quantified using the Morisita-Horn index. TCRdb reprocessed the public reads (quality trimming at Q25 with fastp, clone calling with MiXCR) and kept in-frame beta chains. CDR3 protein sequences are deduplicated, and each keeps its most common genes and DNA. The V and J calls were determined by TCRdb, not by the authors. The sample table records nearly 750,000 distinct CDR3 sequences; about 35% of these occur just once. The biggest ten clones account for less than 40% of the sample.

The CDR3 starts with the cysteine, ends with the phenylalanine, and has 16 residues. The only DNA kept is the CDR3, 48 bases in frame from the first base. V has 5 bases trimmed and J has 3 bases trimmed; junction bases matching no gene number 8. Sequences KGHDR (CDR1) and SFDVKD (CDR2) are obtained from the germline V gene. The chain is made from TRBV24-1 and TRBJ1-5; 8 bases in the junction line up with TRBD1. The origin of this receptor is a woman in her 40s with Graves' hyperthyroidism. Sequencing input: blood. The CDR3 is CATSGLGQGDNQPQHF. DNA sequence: TGTGCCACCAGTGGCCTTGGACAGGGAGACAATCAGCCCCAGCATTTT.